These 3 T cell receptor beta chains were sequenced from one sample in a study of Tregs in tolerant kidney transplant recipients. Clones were read by immunoSEQ multiplex PCR, and TCRdb kept only the in-frame ones, dropping some. The sample consists of roughly 250,000 clones, 65% to 85% of them appearing once. The sequencing input was CD4+ T cells from blood. The source of these receptors is a human donor in good health.

The rearrangement uses TRBV18 and TRBJ2-1; perhaps TRBD2 as D (5 bases). V lost 5 bases, J lost 10 bases, and 12 bases lay in between. Germline CDR1 KGHSH, CDR2 LQKENI. CDR3 size: 12 residues. Written as DNA, the CDR3 is TGTGCCAGCTCAGACATTCGGGAAGAGCAGTTCTTC. This gives the protein CASSDIREEQFF.

V gene TRBV6-1 combines with J gene TRBJ2-7, with 10 bases identical to TRBD1. The CDR3 has 17 amino acids. Germline V gene lookup returns CDR1 MNHNS and CDR2 SASEGT. The trim removed 2 bases at V and 4 bases at J, leaving 11 bases unmatched. The CDR3 loop is CASSERVEWTGGYEQYF. CDR3 nucleotides: TGTGCCAGCAGTGAAAGGGTGGAGTGGACAGGGGGGTACGAGCAGTACTTC.

A word on this clone: Other DNA sequences within the sample encode an identical CDR3. The chain links TRBV7-2 to TRBJ1-6; 11 nucleotides match TRBD1. CDR1 and CDR2 from the germline V gene are SGHTA and FQGNSA. The CDR3 runs to 14 residues. V was pared by 5 bases and J by 9 bases, with 3 bases of the junction left unmatched. CDR3 region: CASSQGTGGSPLHF. The CDR3 bases are TGTGCCAGCAGCCAGGGGACAGGGGGTTCACCCCTCCACTTT. Variable domain in full (rest from reference TRBV7-2 and TRBJ1-6): GAGVSQSPSNKVTEKGKDVELRCDPISGHTALYWYRQSLGQGLEFLIYFQGNSAPDKSGLPSDRFSAERTGGSVSTLTIQRTQQEDSAVYLCASSQGTGGSPLHFGNGTRLTVT.